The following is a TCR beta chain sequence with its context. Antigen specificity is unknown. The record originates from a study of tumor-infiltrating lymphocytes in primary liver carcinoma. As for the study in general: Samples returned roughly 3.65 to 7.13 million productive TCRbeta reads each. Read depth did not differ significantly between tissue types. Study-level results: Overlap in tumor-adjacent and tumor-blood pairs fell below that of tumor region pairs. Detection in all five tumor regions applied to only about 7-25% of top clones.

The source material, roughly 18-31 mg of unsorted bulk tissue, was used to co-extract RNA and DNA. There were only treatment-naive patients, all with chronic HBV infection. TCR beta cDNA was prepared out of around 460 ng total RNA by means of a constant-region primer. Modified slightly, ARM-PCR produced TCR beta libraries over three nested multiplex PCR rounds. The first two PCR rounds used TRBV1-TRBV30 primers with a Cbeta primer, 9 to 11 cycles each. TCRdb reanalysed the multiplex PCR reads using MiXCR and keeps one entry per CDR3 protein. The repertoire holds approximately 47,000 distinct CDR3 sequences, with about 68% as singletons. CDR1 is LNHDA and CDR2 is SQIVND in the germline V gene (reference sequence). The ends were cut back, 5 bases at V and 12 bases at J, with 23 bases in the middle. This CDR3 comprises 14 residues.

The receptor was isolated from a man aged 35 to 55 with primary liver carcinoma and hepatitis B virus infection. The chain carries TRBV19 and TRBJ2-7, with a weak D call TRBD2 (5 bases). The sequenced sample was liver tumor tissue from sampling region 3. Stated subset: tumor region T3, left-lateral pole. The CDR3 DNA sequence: TGTGCCAGTAGTTCTAGTGAGGGCTCCTACGAGTGGTACTTC. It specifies CASSSSEGSYEWYF.